These 12 T cell receptor beta chains share one sample of origin, sequenced in a study of shared clonotypes between healthy human individuals. Assay used: immunoSEQ multiplex PCR; TCRdb lists only in-frame clones, some missing. The sample has 1,100,000 or so clones; about four fifths are singletons. The material sequenced was memory CD4+ T cells from PBMCs. Subset meaning: CD45RA-negative fraction. The source is a young man in good health. Some clones in this sample may be carry-over from other donors' samples.

V is TRBV5-1 and J is TRBJ2-5; 11 bases match TRBD2. V dropped 1 base and J dropped 4; count of bases not matched to a gene: 12. Germline CDR1 and CDR2: SGHRS and YFSETQ. This CDR3 is 18 amino acids long. The DNA of the CDR3 is TGCGCCAGCAGCTTGCTCGGAACCTTAGCGGGAGGGCCAGAGACCCAGTACTTC. This codes for CASSLLGTLAGGPETQYF.

The rearrangement links TRBV18 to TRBJ1-4; 7 bases fit TRBD1. The CDR3 is 15 amino acids. The J segment lost 8 bases and the V segment lost 3 bases, leaving 9 bases of the junction unmatched. Looked up from germline, CDR1 is KGHSH and CDR2 is LQKENI. The CDR3 reads CASSPGTVEYEKLFF. The CDR3 coding sequence is TGTGCCAGCTCACCCGGGACAGTAGAGTACGAAAAACTGTTTTTT.

V and J are TRBV5-1 and TRBJ1-4, with 7 positions matching TRBD1. The junction had 5 bases not matched to a gene; V was cut back by 0 bases and J by 6 bases. Germline CDR1 SGHRS, CDR2 YFSETQ. There are 15 residues in the CDR3. CDR3 in amino acids: CASSLAEQGHEKLFF. The CDR3, as DNA: TGCGCCAGCAGCTTGGCCGAACAGGGGCATGAAAAACTGTTTTTT. The whole variable domain, filled in from reference TRBV5-1 and TRBJ1-4, reads KAGVTQTPRYLIKTRGQQVTLSCSPISGHRSVSWYQQTPGQGLQFLFEYFSETQRNKGNFPGRFSGRQFSNSRSEMNVSTLELGDSALYLCASSLAEQGHEKLFFGSGTQLSVL.

CDR3 region: CASSEGFTQPQHF. CDR3 bases: TGTGCCAGCAGTGAAGGGTTTACTCAGCCCCAGCATTTT. The V gene is TRBV6-1, the J gene TRBJ1-5; D is ambiguous. Germline-derived CDR1 and CDR2 are MNHNS and SASEGT. V lost 1 base to trimming and J lost 6 bases, with 7 bases between them. The CDR3 spans 13 residues.

This chain uses TRBV5-5 with TRBJ1-2, with D tentatively TRBD1 (6 bases). V lost 4 bases, J lost 13 bases, and 14 bases lay in between. In germline, CDR1 is SGHKS, CDR2 YYEKEE (reference sequence). The CDR3 is 11 amino acids. The CDR3 DNA reads TGTGCCAGCAGCCTTGAGGGGGTCGGCACCTTC. This gives the protein CASSLEGVGTF.

The J gene is TRBJ1-1, the V gene TRBV18, with D maybe TRBD1 (5 bases). The CDR3 is made up of 15 amino acids. The germline CDR1 and CDR2 sequences are KGHSH and LQKENI. V lost 3 bases and J 4 bases, leaving 15 bases between the germline ends. CDR3 residues: CASSPVMGGGTEAFF. The CDR3 DNA reads as TGTGCCAGCTCACCGGTCATGGGGGGGGGCACTGAAGCTTTCTTT.

With respect to this clone: With a much larger clone just one base away, this may be a read error. In the same sample, other DNA sequences code for this CDR3. This chain joins TRBV28 and TRBJ2-3; no firm D call. The V gene's germline CDR1 is MDHEN and CDR2 SYDVKM. With 2 bases removed from V and 6 bases from J, the gap between germline ends came to 3 bases. The CDR3 has 11 amino acids. CDR3 sequence (DNA): TGTGCCAGCAGTTTACTGGATACGCAGTATTTT. Translating gives CASSLLDTQYF. The full variable domain, its missing parts supplied by reference TRBV28 and TRBJ2-3, is DVKVTQSSRYLVKRTGEKVFLECVQDMDHENMFWYRQDPGLGLRLIYFSYDVKMKEKGDIPEGYSVSREKKERFSLILESASTNQTSMYLCASSLLDTQYFGPGTRLTVL.

This chain uses TRBV5-4 with TRBJ1-1, with D possibly being TRBD1 (6 bases). V was pared by 6 bases and J by 5 bases, with 17 bases between. This CDR3 comprises 14 residues. CDR1 SGHNT and CDR2 YYREEE come from the germline V gene (reference sequence). This CDR3 reads CASKPHREDTEAFF. As DNA, the CDR3 is TGTGCCAGCAAACCCCACAGGGAGGATACTGAAGCTTTCTTT.

The chain employs TRBV4-2 and TRBJ2-2; D is undetermined. The CDR3 runs to 15 residues. Germline CDR1 reads LGHNA; CDR2 reads YNFKEQ. The V gene lost 4 bases and the J gene lost 0 bases, with 9 bases spanning the gap. This CDR3 is CASSPSGSNTGELFF. The CDR3 coding sequence is TGTGCCAGCAGCCCCTCTGGCTCGAACACCGGGGAGCTGTTTTTT.

This sequence joins TRBV7-9 and TRBJ1-4; no clear D gene. The germline CDR1 and CDR2 sequences are SEHNR and FQNEAQ (reference sequence). This CDR3 region has 16 residues. The V end lost 1 base, the J end lost 4 bases, and 13 bases lay between the germline ends. The CDR3 reads CASSLGRSSINEKLFF. CDR3 nucleotide sequence: TGTGCCAGCAGCTTAGGAAGGAGCTCAATTAATGAAAAACTGTTTTTT.

This chain connects TRBV9 to TRBJ2-5; a possible D gene is TRBD2 (6 bases). Germline CDR1 and CDR2: SGDLS and YYNGEE. The CDR3 consists of 16 residues. V dropped 6 bases and J dropped 4 bases, with 22 bases sitting between them. The CDR3 DNA reads TGTGCCAGCACCCAGATGGCTAGCGCGTCCCTAGAGACCCAGTACTTC. It yields the protein CASTQMASASLETQYF.

This clone was seen a few times. This chain joins TRBV7-2 and TRBJ2-5; 10 positions agree with TRBD2. J lost 5 bases, V lost 7 bases, and 10 bases had no gene match. The V gene's germline CDR1 is SGHTA and CDR2 FQGNSA. CDR3 length equals 15 residues. DNA for the CDR3: TGTGCCAGCACTTATTCTAGCGGGAGTGTGGAGACCCAGTACTTC. Translating gives CASTYSSGSVETQYF. Variable domain in full (rest from reference TRBV7-2 and TRBJ2-5): GAGVSQSPSNKVTEKGKDVELRCDPISGHTALYWYRQSLGQGLEFLIYFQGNSAPDKSGLPSDRFSAERTGGSVSTLTIQRTQQEDSAVYLCASTYSSGSVETQYFGPGTRLLVL.